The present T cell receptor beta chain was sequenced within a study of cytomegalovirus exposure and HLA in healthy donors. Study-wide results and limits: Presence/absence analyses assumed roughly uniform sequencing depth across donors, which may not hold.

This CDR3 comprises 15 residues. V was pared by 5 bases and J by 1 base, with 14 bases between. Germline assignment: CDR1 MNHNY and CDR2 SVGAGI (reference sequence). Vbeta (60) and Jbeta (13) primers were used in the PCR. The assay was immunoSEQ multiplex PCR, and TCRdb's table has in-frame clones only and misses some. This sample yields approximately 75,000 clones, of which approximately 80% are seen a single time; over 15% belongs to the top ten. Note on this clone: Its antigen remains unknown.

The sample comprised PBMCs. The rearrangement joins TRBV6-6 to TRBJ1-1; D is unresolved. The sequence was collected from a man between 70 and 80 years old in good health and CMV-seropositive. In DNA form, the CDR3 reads TGTGCCAGCAGTATTGAGGTCCTGGGGAACACTGAAGCTTTCTTT. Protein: CASSIEVLGNTEAFF.